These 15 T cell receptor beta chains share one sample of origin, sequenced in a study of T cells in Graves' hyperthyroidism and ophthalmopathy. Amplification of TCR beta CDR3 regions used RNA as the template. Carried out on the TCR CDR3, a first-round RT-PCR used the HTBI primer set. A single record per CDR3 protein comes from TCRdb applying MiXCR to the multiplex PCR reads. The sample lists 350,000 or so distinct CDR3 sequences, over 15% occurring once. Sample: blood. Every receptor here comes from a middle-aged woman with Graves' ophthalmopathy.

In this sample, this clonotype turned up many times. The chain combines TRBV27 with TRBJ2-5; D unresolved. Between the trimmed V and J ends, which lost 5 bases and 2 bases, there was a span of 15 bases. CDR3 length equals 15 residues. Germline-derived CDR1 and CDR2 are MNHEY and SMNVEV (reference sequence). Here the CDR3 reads CASSPWPDVQETQYF. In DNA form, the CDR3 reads TGTGCCAGCAGTCCTTGGCCGGACGTTCAAGAGACCCAGTACTTC.

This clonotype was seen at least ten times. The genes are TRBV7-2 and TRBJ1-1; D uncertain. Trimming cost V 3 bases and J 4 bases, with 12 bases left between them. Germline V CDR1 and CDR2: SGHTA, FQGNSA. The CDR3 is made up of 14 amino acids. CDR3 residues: CASSFSGWGTEAFF. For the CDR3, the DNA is TGTGCCAGCAGCTTTTCGGGGTGGGGCACTGAAGCTTTCTTT.

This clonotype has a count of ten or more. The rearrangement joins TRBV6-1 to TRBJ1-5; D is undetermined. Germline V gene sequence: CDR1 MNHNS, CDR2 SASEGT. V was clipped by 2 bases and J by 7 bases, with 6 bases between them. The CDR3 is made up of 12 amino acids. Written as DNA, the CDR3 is TGTGCCAGCAGTGAACGGAGGCAGCCCCAGCATTTT. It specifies CASSERRQPQHF.

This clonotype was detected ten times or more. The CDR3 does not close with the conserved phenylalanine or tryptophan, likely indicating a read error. The DNA for the CDR3 is TGCGCCAGCAGTGACTGGGACAGGGGGTTCTACGAGCAGTACCTC. Protein sequence: CASSDWDRGFYEQYL. The chain combines TRBV12-3 or TRBV12-4 with TRBJ2-7, with 11 nucleotides matching TRBD1. The CDR3 contains 15 residues.

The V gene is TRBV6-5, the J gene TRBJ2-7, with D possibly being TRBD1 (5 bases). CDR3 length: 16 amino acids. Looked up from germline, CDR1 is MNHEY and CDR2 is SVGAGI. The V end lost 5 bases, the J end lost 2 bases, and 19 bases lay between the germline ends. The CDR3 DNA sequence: TGTGCCAGCAGTATCGACAGCCTTGGCGGCGCCTACGAGCAGTACTTC. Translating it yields CASSIDSLGGAYEQYF.

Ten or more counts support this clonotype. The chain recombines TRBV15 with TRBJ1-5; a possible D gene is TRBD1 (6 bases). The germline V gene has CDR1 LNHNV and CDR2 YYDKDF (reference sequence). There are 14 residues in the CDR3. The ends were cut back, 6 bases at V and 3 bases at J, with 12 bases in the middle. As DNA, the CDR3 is TGTGCCACCAGTGCCGGACAGTACAATCAGCCCCAGCATTTT. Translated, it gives CATSAGQYNQPQHF.

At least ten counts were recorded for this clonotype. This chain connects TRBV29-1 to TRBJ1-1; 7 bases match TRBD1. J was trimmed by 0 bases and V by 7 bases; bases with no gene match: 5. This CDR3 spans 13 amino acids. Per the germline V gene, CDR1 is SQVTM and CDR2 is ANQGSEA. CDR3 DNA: TGCAGCGCCGCGGACAGGCTGAACACTGAAGCTTTCTTT. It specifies CSAADRLNTEAFF.

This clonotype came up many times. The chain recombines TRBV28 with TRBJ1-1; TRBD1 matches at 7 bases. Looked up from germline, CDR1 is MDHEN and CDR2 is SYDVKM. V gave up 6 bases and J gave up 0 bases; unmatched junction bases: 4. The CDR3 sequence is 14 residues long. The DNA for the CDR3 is TGTGCCAGCAGAACGACAGGGATGAACACTGAAGCTTTCTTT. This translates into CASRTTGMNTEAFF.

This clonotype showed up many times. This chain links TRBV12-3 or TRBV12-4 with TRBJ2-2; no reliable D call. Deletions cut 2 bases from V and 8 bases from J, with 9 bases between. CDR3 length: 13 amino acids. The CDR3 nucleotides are TGTGCCAGCAGTTTACGTCGGGCGGGGGAGCTGTTTTTT. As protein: CASSLRRAGELFF.

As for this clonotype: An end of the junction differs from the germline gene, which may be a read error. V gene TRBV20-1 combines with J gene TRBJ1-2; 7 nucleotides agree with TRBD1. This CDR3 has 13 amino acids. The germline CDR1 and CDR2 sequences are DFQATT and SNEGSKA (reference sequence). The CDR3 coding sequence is TGCGGTGCCCAGGGGGGGGGTGACTATGGCTACACCTTC. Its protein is CGAQGGGDYGYTF.

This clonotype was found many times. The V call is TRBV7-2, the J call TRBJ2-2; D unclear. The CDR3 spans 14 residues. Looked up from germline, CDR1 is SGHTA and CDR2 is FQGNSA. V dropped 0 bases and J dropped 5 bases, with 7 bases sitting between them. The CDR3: CASSLAGWTGELFF. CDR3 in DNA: TGTGCCAGCAGCTTAGCAGGGTGGACCGGGGAGCTGTTTTTT.

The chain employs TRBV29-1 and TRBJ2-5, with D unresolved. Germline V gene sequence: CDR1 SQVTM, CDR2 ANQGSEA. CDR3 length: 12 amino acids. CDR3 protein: CNAGPSPETQYF. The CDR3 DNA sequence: TGCAACGCCGGGCCCAGCCCTGAGACCCAGTACTTC.

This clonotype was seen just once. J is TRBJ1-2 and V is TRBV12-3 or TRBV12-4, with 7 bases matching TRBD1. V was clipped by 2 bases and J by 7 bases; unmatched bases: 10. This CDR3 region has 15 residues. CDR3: CASSLRRQGGGGYTF. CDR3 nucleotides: TGTGCCAGCAGTTTAAGGCGACAGGGTGGGGGTGGCTACACCTTC.

The CDR3 nucleotides read TGTGCCATCAGTGAGTCGTCCGTCGGAGCGGGAGATAACATTCAGTACTTC. Protein product: CAISESSVGAGDNIQYF. The genes are TRBV10-3 and TRBJ2-4; 8 positions agree with TRBD2. The V and J ends lost 0 bases and 7 bases, in that order; junction bases with no gene match: 11. Germline loops: CDR1 ENHRY, CDR2 SYGVKD. The CDR3 is made up of 17 amino acids.

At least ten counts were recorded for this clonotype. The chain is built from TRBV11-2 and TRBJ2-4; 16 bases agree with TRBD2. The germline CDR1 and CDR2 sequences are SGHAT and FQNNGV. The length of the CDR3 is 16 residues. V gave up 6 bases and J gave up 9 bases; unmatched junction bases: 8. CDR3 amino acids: CASSGPGTSGRGIQYF. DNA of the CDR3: TGTGCCAGCAGTGGCCCCGGGACTAGCGGGAGGGGCATTCAGTACTTC. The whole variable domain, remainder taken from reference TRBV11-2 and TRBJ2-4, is EAGVAQSPRYKIIEKRQSVAFWCNPISGHATLYWYQQILGQGPKLLIQFQNNGVVDDSQLPKDRFSAERLKGVDSTLKIQPAKLEDSAVYLCASSGPGTSGRGIQYFGAGTRLSVL.